This TCR beta chain was recovered during a study of shared clonotypes between healthy human individuals. The V gene lost 3 bases and the J gene lost 5 bases, with 14 bases spanning the gap. The germline CDR1 and CDR2 sequences are SNHLY and FYNNEI. CDR3 size: 15 residues. This clone is a singleton in its sample. Libraries were prepared by immunoSEQ multiplex PCR; TCRdb keeps only in-frame clonotypes and omits some of them. The repertoire includes over a million clones, roughly 80% of them detected once, and approximately 1.5% sits in the top ten. The source of this sequence is a man aged 18 to 29 in good health. Input material: memory CD4+ T cells sorted from blood. As to subset: CD45RA-negative fraction. J is TRBJ2-1 and V is TRBV2; possible D gene TRBD2, 5 bases. The CDR3, as DNA: TGTGCCAGCAGTGACGGTGAGCGGACCAACAATGAGCAGTTCTTC. Encoded protein: CASSDGERTNNEQFF.